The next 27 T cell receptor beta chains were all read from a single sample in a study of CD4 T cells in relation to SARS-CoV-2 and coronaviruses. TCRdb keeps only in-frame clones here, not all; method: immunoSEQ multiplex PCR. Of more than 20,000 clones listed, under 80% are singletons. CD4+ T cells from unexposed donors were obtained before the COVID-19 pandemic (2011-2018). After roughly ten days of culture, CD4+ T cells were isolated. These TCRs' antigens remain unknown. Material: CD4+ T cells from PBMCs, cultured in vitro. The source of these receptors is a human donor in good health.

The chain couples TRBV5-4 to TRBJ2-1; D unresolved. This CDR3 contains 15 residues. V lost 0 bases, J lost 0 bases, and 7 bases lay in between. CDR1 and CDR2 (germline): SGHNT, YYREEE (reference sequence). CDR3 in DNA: TGTGCCAGCAGCTTGGGGGTGAACTCCTACAATGAGCAGTTCTTC. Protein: CASSLGVNSYNEQFF.

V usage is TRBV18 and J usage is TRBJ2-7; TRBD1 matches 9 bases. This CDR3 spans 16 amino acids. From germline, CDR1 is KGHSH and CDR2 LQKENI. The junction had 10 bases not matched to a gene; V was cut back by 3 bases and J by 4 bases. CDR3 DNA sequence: TGTGCCAGCTCACCCCCCGGACAGGGGAGTCCTTACGAGCAGTACTTC. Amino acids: CASSPPGQGSPYEQYF.

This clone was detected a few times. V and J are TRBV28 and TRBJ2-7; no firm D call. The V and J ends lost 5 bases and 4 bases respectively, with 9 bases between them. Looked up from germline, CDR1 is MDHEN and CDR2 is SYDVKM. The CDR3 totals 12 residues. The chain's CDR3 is CASSPVGYEQYF. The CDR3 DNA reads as TGTGCCAGCAGTCCAGTTGGATACGAGCAGTACTTC.

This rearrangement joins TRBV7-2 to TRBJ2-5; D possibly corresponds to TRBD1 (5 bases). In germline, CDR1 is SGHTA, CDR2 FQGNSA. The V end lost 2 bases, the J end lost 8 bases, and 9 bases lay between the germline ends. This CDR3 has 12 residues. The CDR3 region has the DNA TGTGCCAGCAGCTTATTAGGGGAAACCCAGTACTTC. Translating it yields CASSLLGETQYF.

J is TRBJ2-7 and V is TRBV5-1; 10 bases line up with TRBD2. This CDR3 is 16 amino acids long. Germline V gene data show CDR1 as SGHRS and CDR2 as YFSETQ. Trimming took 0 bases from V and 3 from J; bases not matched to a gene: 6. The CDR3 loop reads CASSLGSSGSIYEQYF. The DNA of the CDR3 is TGCGCCAGCAGCTTGGGGTCTAGCGGGAGTATCTACGAGCAGTACTTC.

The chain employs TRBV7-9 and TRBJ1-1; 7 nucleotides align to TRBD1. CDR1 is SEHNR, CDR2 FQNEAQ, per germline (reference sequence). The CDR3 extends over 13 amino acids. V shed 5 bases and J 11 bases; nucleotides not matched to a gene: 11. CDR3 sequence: CASSPGGEGWAFF. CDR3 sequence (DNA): TGTGCCAGCAGCCCAGGGGGGGAGGGGTGGGCTTTCTTT.

The CDR3 reads CASSLPSGRSYNEQFF. The CDR3 coding sequence is TGTGCCAGTAGTTTACCCAGCGGGAGGTCCTACAATGAGCAGTTCTTC. The J gene is TRBJ2-1, the V gene TRBV19, with 9 positions matching TRBD2. This CDR3 comprises 16 residues. Germline-derived CDR1 and CDR2 are LNHDA and SQIVND (reference sequence). The V gene end was trimmed by 5 bases and the J gene end by 1 base; junction bases not matched to a gene: 6.

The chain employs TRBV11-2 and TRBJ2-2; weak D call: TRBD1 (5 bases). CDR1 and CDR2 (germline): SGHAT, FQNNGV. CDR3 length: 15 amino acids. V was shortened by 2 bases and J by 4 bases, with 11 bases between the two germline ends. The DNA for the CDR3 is TGTGCCAGCAGCTTATCTCAGGGTAGCACCGGGGAGCTGTTTTTT. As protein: CASSLSQGSTGELFF.

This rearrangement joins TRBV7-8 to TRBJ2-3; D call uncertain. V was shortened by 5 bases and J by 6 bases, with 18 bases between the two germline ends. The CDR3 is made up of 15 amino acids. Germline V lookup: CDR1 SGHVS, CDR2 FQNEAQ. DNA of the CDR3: TGTGCCAGCAGCCCGTACCTTGGCCGGGCCGATACGCAGTATTTT. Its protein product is CASSPYLGRADTQYF. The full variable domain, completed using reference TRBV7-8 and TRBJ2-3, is GAGVSQSPRYKVAKRGQDVALRCDPISGHVSLFWYQQALGQGPEFLTYFQNEAQLDKSGLPSDRFFAERPEGSVSTLKIQRTQQEDSAVYLCASSPYLGRADTQYFGPGTRLTVL.

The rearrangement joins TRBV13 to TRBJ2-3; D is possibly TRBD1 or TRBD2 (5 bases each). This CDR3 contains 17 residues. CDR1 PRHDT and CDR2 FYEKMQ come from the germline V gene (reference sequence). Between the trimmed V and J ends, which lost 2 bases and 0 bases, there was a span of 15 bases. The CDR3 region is CASSLRFGTPSTDTQYF. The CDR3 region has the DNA TGTGCCAGCAGCTTACGTTTCGGGACCCCTAGCACAGATACGCAGTATTTT.

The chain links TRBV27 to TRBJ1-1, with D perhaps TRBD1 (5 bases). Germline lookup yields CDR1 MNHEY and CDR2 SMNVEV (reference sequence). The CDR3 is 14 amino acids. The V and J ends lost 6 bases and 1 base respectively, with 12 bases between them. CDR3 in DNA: TGTGCCAGCAGCCAGCTGACAGCGAACACTGAAGCTTTCTTT. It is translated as CASSQLTANTEAFF.

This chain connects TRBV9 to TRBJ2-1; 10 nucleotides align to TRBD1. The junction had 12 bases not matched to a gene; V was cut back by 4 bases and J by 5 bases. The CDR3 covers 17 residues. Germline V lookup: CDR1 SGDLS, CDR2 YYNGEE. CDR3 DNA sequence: TGTGCCAGCAGCCCCGGTCACCGGGACAGGGGCAACAATGAGCAGTTCTTC. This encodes CASSPGHRDRGNNEQFF.

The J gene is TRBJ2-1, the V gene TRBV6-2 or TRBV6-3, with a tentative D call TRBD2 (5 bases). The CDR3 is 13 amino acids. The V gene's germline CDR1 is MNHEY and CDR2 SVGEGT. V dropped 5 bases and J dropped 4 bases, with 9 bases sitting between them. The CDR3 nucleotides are TGTGCCAGCAGTGCTGACTATTACAATGAGCAGTTCTTC. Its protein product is CASSADYYNEQFF.

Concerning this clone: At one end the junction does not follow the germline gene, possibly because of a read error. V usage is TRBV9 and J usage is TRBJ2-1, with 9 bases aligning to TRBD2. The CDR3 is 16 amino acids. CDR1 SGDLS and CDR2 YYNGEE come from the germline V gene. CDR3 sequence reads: CASTVAAGGAYNEQFF. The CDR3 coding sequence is TGTGCCAGCACCGTAGCGGCGGGGGGGGCCTACAATGAGCAGTTCTTC.

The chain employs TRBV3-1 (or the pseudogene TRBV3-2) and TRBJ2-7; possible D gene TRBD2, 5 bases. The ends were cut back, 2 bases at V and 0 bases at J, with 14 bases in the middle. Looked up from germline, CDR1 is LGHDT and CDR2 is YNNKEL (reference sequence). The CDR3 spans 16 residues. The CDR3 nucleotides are TGTGCCAGCAGCCAATATAGCGCGCCGAGCTCCTACGAGCAGTACTTC. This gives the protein CASSQYSAPSSYEQYF.

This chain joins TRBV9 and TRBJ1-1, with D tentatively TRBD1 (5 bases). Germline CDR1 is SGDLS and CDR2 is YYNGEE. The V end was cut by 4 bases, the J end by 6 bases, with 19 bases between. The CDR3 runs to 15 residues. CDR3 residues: CASSPLRGRGAEAFF. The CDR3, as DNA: TGTGCCAGCAGCCCCCTAAGGGGCCGGGGGGCTGAAGCTTTCTTT.

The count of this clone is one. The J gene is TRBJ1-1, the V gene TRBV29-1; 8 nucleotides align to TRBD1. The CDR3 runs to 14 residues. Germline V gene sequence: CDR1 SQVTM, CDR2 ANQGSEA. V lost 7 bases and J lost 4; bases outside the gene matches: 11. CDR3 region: CSGRRTGGSTEAFF. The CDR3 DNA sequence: TGCAGCGGACGTCGAACAGGGGGTAGCACTGAAGCTTTCTTT. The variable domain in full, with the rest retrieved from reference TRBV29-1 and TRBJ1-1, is SAVISQKPSRDICQRGTSLTIQCQVDSQVTMMFWYRQQPGQSLTLIATANQGSEATYESGFVIDKFPISRPNLTFSTLTVSNMSPEDSSIYLCSGRRTGGSTEAFFGQGTRLTVV.

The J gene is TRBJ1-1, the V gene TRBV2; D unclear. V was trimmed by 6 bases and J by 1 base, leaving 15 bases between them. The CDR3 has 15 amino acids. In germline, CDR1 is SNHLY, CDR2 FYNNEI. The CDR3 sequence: CASRAHYNTNTEAFF. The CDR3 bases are TGTGCCAGCAGGGCTCACTACAATACGAACACTGAAGCTTTCTTT.

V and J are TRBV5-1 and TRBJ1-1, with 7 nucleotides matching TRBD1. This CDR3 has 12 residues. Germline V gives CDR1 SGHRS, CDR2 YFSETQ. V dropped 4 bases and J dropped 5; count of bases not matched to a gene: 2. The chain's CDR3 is CASSTRGTEAFF. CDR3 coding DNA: TGCGCCAGCAGCACCAGGGGGACTGAAGCTTTCTTT.

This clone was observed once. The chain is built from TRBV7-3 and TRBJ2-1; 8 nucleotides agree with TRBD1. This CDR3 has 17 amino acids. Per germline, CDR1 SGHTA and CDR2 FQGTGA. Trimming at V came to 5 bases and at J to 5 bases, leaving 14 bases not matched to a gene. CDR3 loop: CASSRGLGQGADNEQFF. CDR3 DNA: TGTGCCAGCAGCCGGGGATTGGGGCAGGGGGCCGACAATGAGCAGTTCTTC.

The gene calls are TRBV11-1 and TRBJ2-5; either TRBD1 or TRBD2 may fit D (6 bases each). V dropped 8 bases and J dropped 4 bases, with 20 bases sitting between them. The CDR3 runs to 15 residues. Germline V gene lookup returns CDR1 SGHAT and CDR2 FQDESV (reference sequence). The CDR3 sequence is CASGPKGEVGETQYF. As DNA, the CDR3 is TGTGCCAGCGGTCCTAAGGGGGAGGTTGGAGAGACCCAGTACTTC.

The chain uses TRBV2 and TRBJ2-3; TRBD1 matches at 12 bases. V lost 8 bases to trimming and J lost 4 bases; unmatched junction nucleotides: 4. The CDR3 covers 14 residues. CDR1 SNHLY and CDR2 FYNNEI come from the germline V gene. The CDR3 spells CASGGTGGADTQYF. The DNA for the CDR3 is TGTGCCAGCGGGGGGACAGGGGGCGCAGATACGCAGTATTTT.

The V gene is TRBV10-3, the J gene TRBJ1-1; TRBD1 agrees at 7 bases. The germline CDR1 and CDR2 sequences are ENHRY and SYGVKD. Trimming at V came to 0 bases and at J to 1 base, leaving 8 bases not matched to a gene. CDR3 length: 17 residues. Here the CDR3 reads CAISESQGGRGNTEAFF. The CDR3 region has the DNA TGTGCCATCAGTGAGTCTCAGGGGGGGAGGGGGAACACTGAAGCTTTCTTT.

The CDR3 loop reads CASSIRLILGTEAFF. The CDR3 DNA reads TGTGCCAGCAGTATCAGGCTCATCCTCGGCACTGAAGCTTTCTTT. This chain joins TRBV28 and TRBJ1-1; D not certain. CDR1 MDHEN and CDR2 SYDVKM come from the germline V gene. V was trimmed by 5 bases and J by 4 bases, leaving 17 bases between them. The CDR3 sequence is 15 residues long.

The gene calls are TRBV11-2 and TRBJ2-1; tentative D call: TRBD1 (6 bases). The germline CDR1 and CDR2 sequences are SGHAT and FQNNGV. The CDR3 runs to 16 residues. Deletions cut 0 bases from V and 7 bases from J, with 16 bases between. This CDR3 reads CASSLDRDRLGNEQFF. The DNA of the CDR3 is TGTGCCAGCAGCTTAGATCGAGACAGGCTAGGAAATGAGCAGTTCTTC.

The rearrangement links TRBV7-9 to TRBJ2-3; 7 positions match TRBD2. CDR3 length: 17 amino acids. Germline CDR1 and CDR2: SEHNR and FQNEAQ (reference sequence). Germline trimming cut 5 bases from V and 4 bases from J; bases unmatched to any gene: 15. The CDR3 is CASSPTLGTIKADTQYF. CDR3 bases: TGTGCCAGCAGCCCGACCTTAGGGACTATAAAAGCAGATACGCAGTATTTT.

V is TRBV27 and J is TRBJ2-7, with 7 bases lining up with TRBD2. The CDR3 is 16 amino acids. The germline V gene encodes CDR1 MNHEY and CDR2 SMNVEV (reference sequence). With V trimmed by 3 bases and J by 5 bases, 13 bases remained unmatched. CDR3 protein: CASSLGGRFILDEQYF. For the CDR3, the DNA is TGTGCCAGCAGTTTGGGAGGGCGATTTATACTCGACGAGCAGTACTTC.